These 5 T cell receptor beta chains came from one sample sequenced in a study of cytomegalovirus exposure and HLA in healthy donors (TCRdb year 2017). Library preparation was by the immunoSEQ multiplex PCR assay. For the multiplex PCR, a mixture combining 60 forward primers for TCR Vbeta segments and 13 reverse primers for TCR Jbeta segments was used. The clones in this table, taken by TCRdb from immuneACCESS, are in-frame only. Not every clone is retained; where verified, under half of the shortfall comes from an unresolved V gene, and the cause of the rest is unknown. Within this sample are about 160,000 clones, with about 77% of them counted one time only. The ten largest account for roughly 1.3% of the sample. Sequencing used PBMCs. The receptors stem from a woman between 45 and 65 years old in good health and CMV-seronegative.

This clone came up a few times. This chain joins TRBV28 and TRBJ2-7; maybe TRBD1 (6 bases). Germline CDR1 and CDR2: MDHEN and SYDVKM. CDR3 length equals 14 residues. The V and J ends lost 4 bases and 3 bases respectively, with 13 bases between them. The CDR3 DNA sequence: TGTGCCAGCAGTTCGGACAGTATCAACTACGAGCAGTACTTC. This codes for CASSSDSINYEQYF.

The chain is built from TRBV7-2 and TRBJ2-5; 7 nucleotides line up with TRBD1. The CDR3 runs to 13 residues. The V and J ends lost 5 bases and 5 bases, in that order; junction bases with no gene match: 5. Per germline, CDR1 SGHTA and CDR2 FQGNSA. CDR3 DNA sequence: TGTGCCAGCAGCGTACAGGGGCGCGAGACCCAGTACTTC. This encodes CASSVQGRETQYF.

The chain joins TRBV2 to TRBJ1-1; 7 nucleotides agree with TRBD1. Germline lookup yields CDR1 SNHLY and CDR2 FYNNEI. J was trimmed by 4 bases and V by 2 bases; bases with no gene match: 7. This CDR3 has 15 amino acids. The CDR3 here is CASSETLTGTTEAFF. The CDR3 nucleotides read TGTGCCAGCAGTGAAACCCTGACAGGGACCACTGAAGCTTTCTTT.

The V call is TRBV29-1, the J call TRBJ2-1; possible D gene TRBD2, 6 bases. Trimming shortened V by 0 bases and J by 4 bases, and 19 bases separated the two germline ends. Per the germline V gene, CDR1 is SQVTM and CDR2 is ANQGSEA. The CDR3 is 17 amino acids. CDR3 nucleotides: TGCAGCGTTGAAGATCCGGCAGGTGGGACTTCATACAATGAGCAGTTCTTC. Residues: CSVEDPAGGTSYNEQFF.

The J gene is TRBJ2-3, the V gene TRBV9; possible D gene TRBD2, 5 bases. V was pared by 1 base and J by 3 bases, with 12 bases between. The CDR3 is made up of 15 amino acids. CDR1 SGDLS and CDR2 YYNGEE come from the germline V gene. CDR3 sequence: CASSVSRGLTDTQYF. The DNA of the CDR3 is TGTGCCAGCAGCGTATCTAGAGGGTTGACAGATACGCAGTATTTT.